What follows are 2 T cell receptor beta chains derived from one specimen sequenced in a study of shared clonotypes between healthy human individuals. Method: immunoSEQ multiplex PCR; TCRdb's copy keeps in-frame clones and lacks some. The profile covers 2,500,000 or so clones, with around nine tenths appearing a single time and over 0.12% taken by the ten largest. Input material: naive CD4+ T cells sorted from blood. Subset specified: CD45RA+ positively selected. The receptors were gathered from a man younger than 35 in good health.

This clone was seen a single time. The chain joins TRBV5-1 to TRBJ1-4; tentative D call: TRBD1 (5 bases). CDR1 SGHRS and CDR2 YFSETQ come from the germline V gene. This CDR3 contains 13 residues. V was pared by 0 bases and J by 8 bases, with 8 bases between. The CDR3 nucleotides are TGCGCCAGCAGCTTGGGTGGGGCCGAAAAACTGTTTTTT. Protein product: CASSLGGAEKLFF.

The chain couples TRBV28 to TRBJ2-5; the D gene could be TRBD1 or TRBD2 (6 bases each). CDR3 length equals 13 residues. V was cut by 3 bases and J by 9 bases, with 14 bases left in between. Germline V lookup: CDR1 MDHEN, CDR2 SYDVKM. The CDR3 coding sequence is TGTGCCAGCAGTTTGGGGGGCCCCCTCCCCCAGTACTTC. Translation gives CASSLGGPLPQYF.